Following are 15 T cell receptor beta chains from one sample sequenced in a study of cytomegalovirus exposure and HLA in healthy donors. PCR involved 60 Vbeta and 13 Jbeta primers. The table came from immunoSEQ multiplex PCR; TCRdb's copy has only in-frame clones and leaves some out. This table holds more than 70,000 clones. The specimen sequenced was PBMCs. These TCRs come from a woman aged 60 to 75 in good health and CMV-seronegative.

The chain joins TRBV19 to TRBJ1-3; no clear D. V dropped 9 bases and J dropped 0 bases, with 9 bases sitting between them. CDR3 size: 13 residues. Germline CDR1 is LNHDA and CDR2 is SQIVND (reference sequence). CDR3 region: CASSRGSGNTIYF. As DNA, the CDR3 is TGTGCCAGCAGTCGGGGCTCTGGAAACACCATATATTTT.

The CDR3 reads CASSDSLLSGNTIYF. CDR3 coding DNA: TGTGCCAGCAGCGACAGTCTCCTCTCTGGAAACACCATATATTTT. This chain uses TRBV6-5 with TRBJ1-3; possible D gene TRBD1, 5 bases. Germline CDR1 and CDR2: MNHEY and SVGAGI. V was pared by 6 bases and J by 0 bases, with 12 bases between. The CDR3 spans 15 residues.

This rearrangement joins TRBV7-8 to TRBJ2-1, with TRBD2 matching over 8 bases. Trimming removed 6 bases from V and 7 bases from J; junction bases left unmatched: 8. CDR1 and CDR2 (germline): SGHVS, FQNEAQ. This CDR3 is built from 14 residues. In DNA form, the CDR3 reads TGTGCCAGCAGTTACACGGGGGGGGATAATGAGCAGTTCTTC. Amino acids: CASSYTGGDNEQFF.

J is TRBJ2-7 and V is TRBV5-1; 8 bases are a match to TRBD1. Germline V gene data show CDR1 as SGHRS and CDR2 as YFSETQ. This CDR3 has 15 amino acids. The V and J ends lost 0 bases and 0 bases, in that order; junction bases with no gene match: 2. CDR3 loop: CASSLGTGISYEQYF. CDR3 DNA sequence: TGCGCCAGCAGCTTGGGGACAGGGATCTCCTACGAGCAGTACTTC. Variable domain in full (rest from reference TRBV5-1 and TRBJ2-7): KAGVTQTPRYLIKTRGQQVTLSCSPISGHRSVSWYQQTPGQGLQFLFEYFSETQRNKGNFPGRFSGRQFSNSRSEMNVSTLELGDSALYLCASSLGTGISYEQYFGPGTRLTVT.

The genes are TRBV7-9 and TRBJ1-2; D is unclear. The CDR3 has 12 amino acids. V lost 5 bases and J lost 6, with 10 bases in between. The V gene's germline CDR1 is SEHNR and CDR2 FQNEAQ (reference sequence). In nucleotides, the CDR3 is TGTGCCAGCAGCCCGGACTTACATGGCTACACCTTC. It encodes CASSPDLHGYTF.

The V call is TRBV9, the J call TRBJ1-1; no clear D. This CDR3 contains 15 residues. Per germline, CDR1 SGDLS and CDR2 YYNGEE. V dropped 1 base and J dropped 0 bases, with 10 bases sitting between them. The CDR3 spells CASSVSGRVNTEAFF. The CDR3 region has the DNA TGTGCCAGCAGCGTATCTGGTCGGGTGAACACTGAAGCTTTCTTT. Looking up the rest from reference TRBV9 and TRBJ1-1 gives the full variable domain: DSGVTQTPKHLITATGQRVTLRCSPRSGDLSVYWYQQSLDQGLQFLIQYYNGEERAKGNILERFSAQQFPDLHSELNLSSLELGDSALYFCASSVSGRVNTEAFFGQGTRLTVV.

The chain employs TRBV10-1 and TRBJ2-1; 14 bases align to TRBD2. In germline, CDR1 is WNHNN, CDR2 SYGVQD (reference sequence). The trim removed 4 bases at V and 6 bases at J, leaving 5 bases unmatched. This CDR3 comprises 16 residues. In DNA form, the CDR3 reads TGCGCCAGCAGTGCAGTGGGACTAGCGGGAGTCAATGAGCAGTTCTTC. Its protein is CASSAVGLAGVNEQFF.

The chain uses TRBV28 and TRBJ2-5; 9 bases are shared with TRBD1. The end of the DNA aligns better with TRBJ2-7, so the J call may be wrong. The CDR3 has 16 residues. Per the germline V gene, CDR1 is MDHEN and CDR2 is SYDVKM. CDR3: CASSTPAGQGVDEQYF. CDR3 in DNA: TGTGCCAGCAGTACACCAGCGGGACAGGGAGTCGACGAGCAGTACTTC.

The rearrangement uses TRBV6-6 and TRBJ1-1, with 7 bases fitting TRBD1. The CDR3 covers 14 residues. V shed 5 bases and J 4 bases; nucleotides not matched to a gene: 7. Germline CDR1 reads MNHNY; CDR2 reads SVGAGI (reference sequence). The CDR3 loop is CASSTGQAGTEAFF. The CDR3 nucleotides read TGTGCCAGCAGTACTGGACAGGCTGGCACTGAAGCTTTCTTT.

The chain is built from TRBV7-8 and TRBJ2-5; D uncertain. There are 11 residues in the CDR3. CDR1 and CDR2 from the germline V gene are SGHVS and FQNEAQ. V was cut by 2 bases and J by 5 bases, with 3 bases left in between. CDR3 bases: TGTGCCAGCAGCTTACTGGAGACCCAGTACTTC. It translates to CASSLLETQYF.

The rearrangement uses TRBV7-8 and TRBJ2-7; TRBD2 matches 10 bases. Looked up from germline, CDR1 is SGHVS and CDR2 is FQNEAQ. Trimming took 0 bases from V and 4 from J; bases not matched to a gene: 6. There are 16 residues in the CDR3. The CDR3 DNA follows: TGTGCCAGCAGCTTAGCGACTAGCGGGTTTAGTTACGAGCAGTACTTC. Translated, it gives CASSLATSGFSYEQYF.

The CDR3 bases are TGCAGCGGGACTAGACAGGGGGCGTATGGCTACACCTTC. It specifies CSGTRQGAYGYTF. The rearrangement joins TRBV29-1 to TRBJ1-2; 10 bases map to TRBD1. CDR1 is SQVTM and CDR2 is ANQGSEA in the germline V gene. The trim removed 7 bases at V and 5 bases at J, leaving 7 bases unmatched. The CDR3 covers 13 residues.

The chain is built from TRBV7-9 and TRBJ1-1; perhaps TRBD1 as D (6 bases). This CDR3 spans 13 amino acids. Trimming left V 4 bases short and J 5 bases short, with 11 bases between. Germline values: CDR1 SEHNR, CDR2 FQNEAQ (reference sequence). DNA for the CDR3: TGTGCCAGCAGCTATGGGGGCAGGACTGAAGCTTTCTTT. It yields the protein CASSYGGRTEAFF.

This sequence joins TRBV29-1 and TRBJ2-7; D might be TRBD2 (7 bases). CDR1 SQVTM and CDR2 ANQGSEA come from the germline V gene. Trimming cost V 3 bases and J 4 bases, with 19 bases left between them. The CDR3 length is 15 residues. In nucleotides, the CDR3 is TGCAGCGTTGAGAGCCTTACGGGGGGCTTTTACGAGCAGTACTTC. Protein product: CSVESLTGGFYEQYF.

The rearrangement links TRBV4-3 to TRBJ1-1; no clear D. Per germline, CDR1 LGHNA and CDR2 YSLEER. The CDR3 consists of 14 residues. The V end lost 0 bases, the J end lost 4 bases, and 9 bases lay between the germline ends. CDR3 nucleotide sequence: TGCGCCAGCAGCCAAGATTGGGCCGGCACTGAAGCTTTCTTT. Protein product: CASSQDWAGTEAFF.